This T cell receptor (beta chain) was captured by sequencing in a study of shared clonotypes between healthy human individuals. Study-level findings and limits: Owing to a small donor count, the genetic and exposure-history diversity represented was limited.

Terminally differentiated effector memory CD45RA+ cells were excluded by CCR7 positive selection of CD45RO-negative cells. With regard to this clone: Its antigen is still unknown.

CDR3 size: 14 residues. Germline V gives CDR1 LNHNV, CDR2 YYDKDF (reference sequence). Trimming removed 1 base at V and 3 bases at J, with 10 bases between. Original handling: Filtering differed because ImmunoSEQ produced junction-only sequences that carried no quality scores. Here immunoSEQ multiplex PCR was the method, and the copy in TCRdb shows in-frame clones only, minus some. V and J calls and clone size come straight from that table; D and trimming were deduced from the DNA. The table lists around 600,000 clones, 95% of them singletons. Sequenced material: naive CD8+ T cells sorted from blood. The source of this sequence is a woman in her 30s in good health. The V gene is TRBV15, the J gene TRBJ2-7; D not resolved. The CDR3 coding sequence is TGTGCCACCAGCAGAGTGGGCCGTTTCTACGAGCAGTACTTC. The encoded protein is CATSRVGRFYEQYF.